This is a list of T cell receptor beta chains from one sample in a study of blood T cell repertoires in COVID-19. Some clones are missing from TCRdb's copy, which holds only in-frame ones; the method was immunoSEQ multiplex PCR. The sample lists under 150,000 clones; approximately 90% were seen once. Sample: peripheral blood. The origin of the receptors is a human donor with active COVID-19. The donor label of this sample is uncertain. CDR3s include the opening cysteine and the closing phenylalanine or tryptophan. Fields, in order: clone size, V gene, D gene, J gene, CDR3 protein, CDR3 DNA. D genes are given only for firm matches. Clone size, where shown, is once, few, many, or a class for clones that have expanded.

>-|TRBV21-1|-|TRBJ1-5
CASSKGGDRETNQPQHF
TGTGCCAGCAGCAAAGGTGGAGACAGGGAAACCAATCAGCCCCAGCATTTT
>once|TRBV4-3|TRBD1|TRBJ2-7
CASSQDTGTGAYEQYF
TGCGCCAGCAGCCAAGATACCGGGACAGGAGCCTACGAGCAGTACTTC
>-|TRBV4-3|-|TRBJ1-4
CASSQDITGWDEKLFF
TGCGCCAGCAGCCAAGATATCACAGGGTGGGATGAAAAACTGTTTTTT
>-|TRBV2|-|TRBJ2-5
CASRGRLGQETQYF
TGTGCCAGCAGGGGGAGACTAGGTCAAGAGACCCAGTACTTC
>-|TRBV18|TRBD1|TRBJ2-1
CASSPLGLGTGGSYNEQFF
TGTGCCAGCTCACCTTTAGGGCTCGGAACAGGGGGCTCCTACAATGAGCAGTTCTTC
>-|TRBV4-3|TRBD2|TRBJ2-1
CASSQDPRGGAGREQFF
TGCGCCAGCAGCCAAGATCCCCGCGGGGGGGCAGGAAGGGAGCAGTTCTTC
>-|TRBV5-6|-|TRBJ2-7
CASSLDTNYEQYF
TGTGCCAGCAGCTTGGACACCAATTACGAGCAGTACTTC
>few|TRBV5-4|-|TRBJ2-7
CASSRAVGSSYEQYF
TGTGCCAGCAGCAGAGCGGTGGGAAGTAGCTACGAGCAGTACTTC
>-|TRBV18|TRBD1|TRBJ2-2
CASSLDRVVTGELFF
TGTGCCAGCTCACTGGACAGGGTCGTCACCGGGGAGCTGTTTTTT
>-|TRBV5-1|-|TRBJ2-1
CASSLQDSYNEQFF
TGCGCCAGCAGCTTACAGGACTCCTACAATGAGCAGTTCTTC
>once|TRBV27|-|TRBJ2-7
CASSSREIGPYEQYF
TGTGCCAGCAGTAGTCGGGAAATCGGCCCCTACGAGCAGTACTTC
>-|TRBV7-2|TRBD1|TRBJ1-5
CASSITISTGGNQPQHF
TGTGCCAGCAGCATCACAATATCAACAGGGGGCAATCAGCCCCAGCATTTT
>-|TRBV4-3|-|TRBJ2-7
CASSQDRWGRYEQYF
TGCGCCAGCAGCCAAGATCGGTGGGGCCGCTACGAGCAGTACTTC
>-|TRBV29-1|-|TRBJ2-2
CSVEDRSANTGELFF
TGCAGCGTTGAAGATCGGTCGGCGAACACCGGGGAGCTGTTTTTT
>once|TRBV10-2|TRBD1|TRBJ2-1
CASRPGQTVEGSYNEQFF
TGCGCCAGCAGACCGGGACAGACCGTCGAGGGGTCCTACAATGAGCAGTTCTTC
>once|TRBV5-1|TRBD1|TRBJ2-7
CASSLPGTDLYEQYF
TGCGCCAGCAGCCTACCCGGGACAGACCTTTACGAGCAGTACTTC
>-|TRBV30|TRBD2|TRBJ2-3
CASRAGGTDTQYF
TGTGCCAGCCGAGCGGGGGGCACAGATACGCAGTATTTT
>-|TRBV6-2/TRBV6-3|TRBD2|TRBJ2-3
CASSYKGLAEDTDTQYF
TGTGCCAGCAGTTATAAGGGACTAGCGGAGGACACAGATACGCAGTATTTT
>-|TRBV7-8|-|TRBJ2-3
CASSLAPDTQYF
TGTGCCAGCAGCTTAGCTCCGGATACGCAGTATTTT
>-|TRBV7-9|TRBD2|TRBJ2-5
CASSWQSGGGTQYF
TGTGCCAGCAGCTGGCAAAGCGGGGGCGGGACCCAGTACTTC
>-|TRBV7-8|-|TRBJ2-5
CASTVMRETQYF
TGTGCCAGCACCGTCATGAGGGAGACCCAGTACTTC
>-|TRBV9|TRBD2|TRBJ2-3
CARRGGLAGGQDTQYF
TGTGCCCGCCGCGGGGGACTAGCGGGGGGTCAAGATACGCAGTATTTT
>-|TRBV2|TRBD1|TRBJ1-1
CASRSDRGRQAEAFF
TGTGCCAGCAGGTCGGACAGGGGGCGGCAAGCTGAAGCTTTCTTT
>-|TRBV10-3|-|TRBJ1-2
CAISDPRGGEDYGYTF
TGTGCCATCAGTGACCCCCGGGGGGGGGAGGACTATGGCTACACCTTC
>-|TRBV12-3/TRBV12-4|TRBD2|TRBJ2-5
CASGQRGEETQYF
TGTGCCAGCGGCCAGCGGGGGGAAGAGACCCAGTACTTC
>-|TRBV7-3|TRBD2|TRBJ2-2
CASSLYSPSGGSNTGELFF
TGTGCCAGCAGCTTATACTCCCCTAGCGGGGGGTCGAACACCGGGGAGCTGTTTTTT
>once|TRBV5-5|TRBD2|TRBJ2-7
CASSFGAGVEQYF
TGTGCCAGCAGCTTCGGAGCGGGGGTGGAGCAGTACTTC
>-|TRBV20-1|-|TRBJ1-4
CSASRGGAWVEKLFF
TGCAGTGCTAGTAGGGGGGGGGCCTGGGTTGAAAAACTGTTTTTT
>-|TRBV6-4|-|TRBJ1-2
CASSPVAGKVYGYTF
TGTGCCAGCAGCCCTGTCGCAGGGAAGGTCTATGGCTACACCTTC
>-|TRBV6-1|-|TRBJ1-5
CASSEGRGDNQPQHF
TGTGCCAGCAGTGAAGGCAGGGGCGACAATCAGCCCCAGCATTTT
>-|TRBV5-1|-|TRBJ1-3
CASSVGAGARNTIYF
TGCGCCAGCAGTGTCGGGGCAGGGGCTAGAAACACCATATATTTT
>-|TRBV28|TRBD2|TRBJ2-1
CASRAGTSSYNEQFF
TGTGCCAGCAGGGCCGGGACTAGCTCCTACAATGAGCAGTTCTTC